These 26 T cell receptor beta chains originate from one sample sequenced in a study of T-cell memory formation after mild COVID-19. One entry per CDR3 protein results from TCRdb running MiXCR on the 5' RACE reads. The sample contains 350,000 to 450,000 distinct CDR3 sequences, approximately 25% of which appear only once. The specimen was PBMCs or a T cell subset sorted from them (not recorded which). The receptors come from an adult woman who had mild COVID-19 (a few samples of this study predate the infection). Cell type and time point are not known.

This sequence joins TRBV5-1 and TRBJ2-3; unclear D gene. The V gene's germline CDR1 is SGHRS and CDR2 YFSETQ. V gave up 0 bases and J gave up 2 bases, with 4 bases separating them. CDR3 size: 13 residues. DNA for the CDR3: TGCGCCAGCAGCTTGGTGCCCACAGATACGCAGTATTTT. Encoded protein: CASSLVPTDTQYF.

The rearrangement links TRBV20-1 to TRBJ2-7; D gene uncertain. CDR1 is DFQATT and CDR2 is SNEGSKA in the germline V gene (reference sequence). The CDR3 runs 10 residues. V lost 6 bases and J lost 6, with 9 bases in between. DNA of the CDR3: TGCAGTGCCCCCCTCGGCGAGCAGTACTTC. Its protein is CSAPLGEQYF.

This clonotype was counted between two and nine times. The chain has TRBV24-1 and TRBJ2-2; TRBD1 is a possible D gene (5 bases). Germline V lookup: CDR1 KGHDR, CDR2 SFDVKD. This CDR3 has 14 amino acids. Trimming shortened V by 7 bases and J by 2 bases, and 10 bases separated the two germline ends. The chain's CDR3 is CATSPQGNTGELFF. Written as DNA, the CDR3 is TGTGCCACCAGCCCCCAGGGTAACACCGGGGAGCTGTTTTTT.

This clonotype was counted between two and nine times. The chain is built from TRBV7-2 and TRBJ2-7; possible D gene TRBD2, 5 bases. The V end was cut by 1 base, the J end by 7 bases, with 11 bases between. The CDR3 has 13 amino acids. Germline V gene sequence: CDR1 SGHTA, CDR2 FQGNSA. CDR3: CASSLELAREQYF. The DNA of the CDR3 is TGTGCCAGCAGCTTAGAGCTAGCAAGGGAGCAGTACTTC.

The chain employs TRBV5-1 and TRBJ2-7; possibly TRBD2 for D (6 bases). This CDR3 contains 15 residues. Germline V gene lookup returns CDR1 SGHRS and CDR2 YFSETQ. Trimming removed 0 bases at V and 4 bases at J, with 14 bases between. CDR3 protein: CASSLEVAAAYEQYF. The DNA for the CDR3 is TGCGCCAGCAGCTTGGAGGTAGCGGCCGCTTACGAGCAGTACTTC.

V gene TRBV5-1 combines with J gene TRBJ2-5, with D uncertain. The germline V and J ends were trimmed by 4 bases and 2 bases, with 9 bases remaining between them. This CDR3 spans 13 amino acids. Germline-derived CDR1 and CDR2 are SGHRS and YFSETQ. CDR3 DNA: TGCGCCAGCAGCCCAGCCCCGCAAGAGACCCAGTACTTC. Translated, it gives CASSPAPQETQYF.

This clonotype has just a few counts. The chain is built from TRBV7-6 and TRBJ2-3; 7 nucleotides match TRBD2. The germline CDR1 and CDR2 sequences are SGHVS and FNYEAQ. With 2 bases clipped from V and 2 bases from J, the junction kept 4 bases outside the gene matches. The CDR3 runs 15 residues. CDR3: CASSLFTSVTDTQYF. Written as DNA, the CDR3 is TGTGCCAGCAGCTTATTTACTAGCGTCACAGATACGCAGTATTTT.

This clonotype was recorded a few times. V and J are TRBV4-3 and TRBJ2-2; 8 bases agree with TRBD1. Germline V lookup: CDR1 LGHNA, CDR2 YSLEER. This CDR3 is 16 amino acids long. The ends lost 1 base at V and 6 bases at J; junction bases unmatched: 7. The CDR3 coding sequence is TGCGCCAGCAGCCAAGTGACAGGGGCAGGACCCGGGGAGCTGTTTTTT. This codes for CASSQVTGAGPGELFF.

This clonotype occurred a few times. The rearrangement uses TRBV4-3 and TRBJ2-7; D is unresolved. Germline CDR1 and CDR2: LGHNA and YSLEER. CDR3 length equals 15 residues. The V end lost 4 bases, the J end lost 3 bases, and 16 bases lay between the germline ends. The CDR3 spells CASSLERAENYEQYF. The CDR3 bases are TGCGCCAGCAGCCTCGAAAGGGCGGAAAACTACGAGCAGTACTTC.

There are a few counts of this clonotype. J is TRBJ2-1 and V is TRBV7-3; 9 bases match TRBD2. The germline V gene has CDR1 SGHTA and CDR2 FQGTGA. Unmatched junction bases numbered 15, after V lost 2 bases and J lost 7 bases. The CDR3 has 18 amino acids. DNA of the CDR3: TGTGCCAGCAGCTTAGCGGGAGGGCCTACCCTTCCCCCGAATGAGCAGTTCTTC. The encoded protein is CASSLAGGPTLPPNEQFF.

The chain uses TRBV7-3 and TRBJ2-3; D is ambiguous. Germline values: CDR1 SGHTA, CDR2 FQGTGA. CDR3 length equals 13 residues. V lost 5 bases and J 6 bases, leaving 12 bases between the germline ends. This CDR3 reads CASSLPTEDTQYF. CDR3 sequence (DNA): TGTGCCAGCAGCCTCCCGACCGAGGATACGCAGTATTTT.

This clonotype was found a few times. The V gene is TRBV20-1, the J gene TRBJ2-7; D is uncertain. The CDR3 is 14 amino acids. Germline V CDR1 and CDR2: DFQATT, SNEGSKA (reference sequence). V shed 1 base and J shed 7 bases, with 17 bases lying between them. DNA of the CDR3: TGCAGTGCTAGAGTCGGCGCCTCTGGACGGGAGCAGTACTTC. Amino acid sequence: CSARVGASGREQYF.

The chain employs TRBV7-2 and TRBJ2-4; unclear D gene. Germline values: CDR1 SGHTA, CDR2 FQGNSA. This CDR3 has 12 amino acids. The V end was cut by 2 bases, the J end by 9 bases, with 8 bases between. CDR3 region: CASSLSEGIQYF. The DNA for the CDR3 is TGTGCCAGCAGCTTATCCGAAGGCATTCAGTACTTC. Full variable domain (remainder filled in from reference TRBV7-2 and TRBJ2-4): GAGVSQSPSNKVTEKGKDVELRCDPISGHTALYWYRQSLGQGLEFLIYFQGNSAPDKSGLPSDRFSAERTGGSVSTLTIQRTQQEDSAVYLCASSLSEGIQYFGAGTRLSVL.

This chain uses TRBV24-1 with TRBJ2-1, with D unresolved. Per the germline V gene, CDR1 is KGHDR and CDR2 is SFDVKD. The CDR3 spans 16 residues. V gave up 6 bases and J gave up 0 bases, with 14 bases separating them. The CDR3 DNA sequence: TGTGCCACCAGTTCTCGCGTTGGTAGCTCCTACAATGAGCAGTTCTTC. It specifies CATSSRVGSSYNEQFF.

Relative to its sample, this clonotype is medium-sized. V gene TRBV9 combines with J gene TRBJ1-6; unclear D gene. The CDR3 extends over 12 amino acids. Germline CDR1 SGDLS, CDR2 YYNGEE. Trimming removed 1 base from V and 8 bases from J, with 4 bases in between. CDR3 sequence reads: CASSVIDSPLHF. The CDR3 DNA sequence: TGTGCCAGCAGCGTAATCGATTCACCCCTCCACTTT.

V usage is TRBV11-2 and J usage is TRBJ2-2; 10 bases match TRBD1. In germline, CDR1 is SGHAT, CDR2 FQNNGV. V trimming: 4 bases; J trimming: 4 bases; junction bases outside the gene matches: 3. CDR3 length: 15 residues. The CDR3, as DNA: TGTGCCAGCAGCTGGGACAGGGGAAGCACCGGGGAGCTGTTTTTT. Translated, it gives CASSWDRGSTGELFF.

The chain employs TRBV2 and TRBJ2-5; the D gene is possibly TRBD2 (7 bases). V was shortened by 0 bases and J by 5 bases, with 22 bases between the two germline ends. From germline, CDR1 is SNHLY and CDR2 FYNNEI. The length of the CDR3 is 18 residues. The CDR3 loop is CASSEALGGAAVRETQYF. CDR3 nucleotide sequence: TGTGCCAGCAGTGAAGCGCTTGGGGGGGCGGCGGTTCGGGAGACCCAGTACTTC.

This clonotype was observed a handful of times. The chain is built from TRBV7-9 and TRBJ2-7; 9 bases are a match to TRBD1. Germline V lookup: CDR1 SEHNR, CDR2 FQNEAQ (reference sequence). V shed 4 bases, J shed 6 bases, and the junction held 10 bases outside the gene matches. The CDR3 is 15 residues long. Here the CDR3 reads CASSWDRDFRREQYF. DNA of the CDR3: TGTGCCAGCAGCTGGGACAGGGATTTTCGGCGCGAGCAGTACTTC.

This clonotype was detected only a few times. The V call is TRBV6-5, the J call TRBJ1-2; D gene ambiguous. Germline CDR1 and CDR2: MNHEY and SVGAGI. The CDR3 is made up of 14 amino acids. The germline V and J ends were trimmed by 6 bases and 0 bases, with 11 bases remaining between them. The CDR3 DNA reads TGTGCCAGCAGGCAGGATGAAGCTAACTATGGCTACACCTTC. This codes for CASRQDEANYGYTF.

The rearrangement links TRBV20-1 to TRBJ1-1; TRBD1 matches 8 bases. The CDR3 is made up of 14 amino acids. In germline, CDR1 is DFQATT, CDR2 SNEGSKA (reference sequence). Losses at the gene ends were 1 base for V and 4 bases for J; bases not matched to a gene: 5. The CDR3, as DNA: TGCAGTGCTAGAGTGGACAGGGATGGCACTGAAGCTTTCTTT. This codes for CSARVDRDGTEAFF.

This clonotype was counted ten times or more. The rearrangement joins TRBV19 to TRBJ2-7, with D possibly TRBD2 on 5 matching bases. Trimming removed 4 bases from V and 5 bases from J, with 15 bases in between. The germline V gene encodes CDR1 LNHDA and CDR2 SQIVND (reference sequence). The CDR3 consists of 14 residues. DNA for the CDR3: TGTGCCAGTAGTACCTCTGGTAGCGCCCACGAGCAGTACTTC. Translated, it gives CASSTSGSAHEQYF.

This clonotype was seen a few times. The chain has TRBV6-5 and TRBJ2-1; 11 bases line up with TRBD2. The CDR3 is 17 residues long. Looked up from germline, CDR1 is MNHEY and CDR2 is SVGAGI. Germline trimming cut 4 bases from V and 14 bases from J; bases unmatched to any gene: 19. The CDR3 protein is CASSSTSGIPLPIREFF. CDR3 nucleotides: TGTGCCAGCAGTTCGACTAGCGGGATCCCGCTTCCGATAAGGGAGTTCTTC.

V is TRBV7-9 and J is TRBJ2-7; 10 bases are shared with TRBD2. The V gene end was trimmed by 3 bases and the J gene end by 2 bases; junction bases not matched to a gene: 13. The germline V gene encodes CDR1 SEHNR and CDR2 FQNEAQ (reference sequence). The CDR3 extends over 18 amino acids. CDR3 sequence: CASSFAPGTSARPYEQYF. The CDR3 DNA follows: TGTGCCAGCAGCTTCGCCCCCGGGACTAGCGCGAGACCCTACGAGCAGTACTTC.

This clonotype appeared a few times. The chain links TRBV20-1 to TRBJ2-4; 7 bases are a match to TRBD2. The V segment lost 5 bases and the J segment 0 bases; nucleotides outside the gene matches: 1. The CDR3 length is 13 residues. Germline assignment: CDR1 DFQATT and CDR2 SNEGSKA (reference sequence). The CDR3 DNA follows: TGCAGTGCTGCGGGAGTAGCCAAAAACATTCAGTACTTC. Translation gives CSAAGVAKNIQYF.

J is TRBJ2-1 and V is TRBV11-1; D ambiguous. The CDR3 is 12 amino acids. Germline V gene lookup returns CDR1 SGHAT and CDR2 FQDESV (reference sequence). Trimming took off 3 bases at V and 10 bases at J, with 10 bases between the two ends. The CDR3 sequence is CASSFVVREQFF. The CDR3 DNA follows: TGTGCCAGCAGCTTCGTGGTTAGGGAGCAGTTCTTC.

The chain couples TRBV29-1 to TRBJ2-6, with D perhaps matching TRBD1 (5 bases). Per germline, CDR1 SQVTM and CDR2 ANQGSEA. This CDR3 region has 14 residues. Trimming took 4 bases from V and 2 from J, leaving 9 bases between them. This CDR3 reads CSVGDSAGANVLTF. The CDR3 DNA reads TGCAGCGTTGGAGACAGTGCTGGGGCCAACGTCCTGACTTTC.